This T cell receptor beta chain originates from a study of T cell repertoires in cytomegalovirus infection. About the research overall: From public TCR beta signatures came an indication of both CMV infection and matching HLA type. General study results and limits: CMV-specific TCR beta clonotypes restricted by HLA-C were the ones dominating the ex vivo response. Cumulated frequencies of public TCR beta families served to identify carriers of CMV plus the relevant HLA.

TCRdb reanalysed the reads using MiXCR and keeps one entry per CDR3 protein. The sample consists of roughly 500,000 distinct CDR3 sequences, roughly 12% of them appearing once. This clonotype was seen repeatedly, ten times or more. What it recognizes is unknown. The TCR sequence derives from a human donor in good health (CMV status not recorded). Some clones in this sample may be carry-over from other donors' samples. Input material: PBMCs.

The CDR3 reads CASSPPGTRNPDTQYF. The DNA of the CDR3 is TGTGCCAGCAGCCCCCCCGGGACTAGGAACCCAGATACGCAGTATTTT. V is TRBV7-2 and J is TRBJ2-3, with 8 bases fitting TRBD2. V shed 5 bases and J 4 bases; nucleotides not matched to a gene: 11. Germline V gives CDR1 SGHTA, CDR2 FQGNSA. The CDR3 totals 16 residues. Looking up the rest from reference TRBV7-2 and TRBJ2-3 gives the full variable domain: GAGVSQSPSNKVTEKGKDVELRCDPISGHTALYWYRQSLGQGLEFLIYFQGNSAPDKSGLPSDRFSAERTGGSVSTLTIQRTQQEDSAVYLCASSPPGTRNPDTQYFGPGTRLTVL.